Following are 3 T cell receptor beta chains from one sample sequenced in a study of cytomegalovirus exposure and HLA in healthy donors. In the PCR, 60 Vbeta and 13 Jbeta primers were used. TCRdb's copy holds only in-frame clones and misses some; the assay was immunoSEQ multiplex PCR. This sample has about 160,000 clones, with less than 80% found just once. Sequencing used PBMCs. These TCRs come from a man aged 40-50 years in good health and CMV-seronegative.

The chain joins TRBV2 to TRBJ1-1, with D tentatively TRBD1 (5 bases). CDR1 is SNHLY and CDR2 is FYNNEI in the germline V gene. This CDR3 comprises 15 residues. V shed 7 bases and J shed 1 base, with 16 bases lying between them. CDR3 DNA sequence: TGTGCCAGCAATTTTCGGGGGGAGTGGAACACTGAAGCTTTCTTT. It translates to CASNFRGEWNTEAFF. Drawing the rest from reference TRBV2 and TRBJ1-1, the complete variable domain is EPEVTQTPSHQVTQMGQEVILRCVPISNHLYFYWYRQILGQKVEFLVSFYNNEISEKSEIFDDQFSVERPDGSNFTLKIRSTKLEDSAMYFCASNFRGEWNTEAFFGQGTRLTVV.

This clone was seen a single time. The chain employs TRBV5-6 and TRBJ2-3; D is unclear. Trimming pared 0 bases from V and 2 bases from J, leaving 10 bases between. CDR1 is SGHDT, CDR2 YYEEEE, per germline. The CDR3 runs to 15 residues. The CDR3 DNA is TGTGCCAGCAGCTTGGTTAGCAGAATCACAGATACGCAGTATTTT. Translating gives CASSLVSRITDTQYF.

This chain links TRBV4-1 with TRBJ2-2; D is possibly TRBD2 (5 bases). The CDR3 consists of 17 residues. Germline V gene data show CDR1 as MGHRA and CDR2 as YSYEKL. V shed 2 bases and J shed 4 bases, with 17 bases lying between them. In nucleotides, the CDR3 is TGCGCCAGCAGCCAATATGACTTCGGGGTTGGCACCGGGGAGCTGTTTTTT. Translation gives CASSQYDFGVGTGELFF.